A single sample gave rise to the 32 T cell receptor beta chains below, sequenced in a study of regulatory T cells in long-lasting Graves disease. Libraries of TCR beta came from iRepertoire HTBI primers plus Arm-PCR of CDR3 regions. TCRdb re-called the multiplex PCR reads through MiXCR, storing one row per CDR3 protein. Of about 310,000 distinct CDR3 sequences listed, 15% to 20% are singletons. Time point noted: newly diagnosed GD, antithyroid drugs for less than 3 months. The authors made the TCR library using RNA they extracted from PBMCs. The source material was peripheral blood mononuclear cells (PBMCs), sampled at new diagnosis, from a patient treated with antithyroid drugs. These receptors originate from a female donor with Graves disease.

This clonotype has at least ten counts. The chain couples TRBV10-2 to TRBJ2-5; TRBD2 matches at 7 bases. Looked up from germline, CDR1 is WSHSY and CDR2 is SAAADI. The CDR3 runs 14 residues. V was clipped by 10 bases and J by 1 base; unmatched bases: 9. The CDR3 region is CATSSTSAQETQYF. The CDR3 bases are TGCGCCACCTCTTCTACTAGCGCCCAAGAGACCCAGTACTTC.

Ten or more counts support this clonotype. CDR3 residues: CASSPRASASTDTQYF. CDR3 coding DNA: TGTGCCAGCAGCCCCCGGGCTAGCGCCAGCACAGATACGCAGTATTTT. This rearrangement joins TRBV7-8 to TRBJ2-3; possible D gene TRBD2, 6 bases. The CDR3 spans 16 residues. Germline V gene lookup returns CDR1 SGHVS and CDR2 FQNEAQ. Trimming removed 5 bases from V and 0 bases from J, with 15 bases in between.

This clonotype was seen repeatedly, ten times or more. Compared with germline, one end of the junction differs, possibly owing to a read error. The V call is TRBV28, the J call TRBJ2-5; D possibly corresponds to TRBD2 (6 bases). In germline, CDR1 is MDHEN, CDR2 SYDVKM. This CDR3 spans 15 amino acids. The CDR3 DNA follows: TGTGCCAGCAGTTTGCGGGGAGACGCCCAAGAGGCCCAGTACTTC. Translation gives CASSLRGDAQEAQYF.

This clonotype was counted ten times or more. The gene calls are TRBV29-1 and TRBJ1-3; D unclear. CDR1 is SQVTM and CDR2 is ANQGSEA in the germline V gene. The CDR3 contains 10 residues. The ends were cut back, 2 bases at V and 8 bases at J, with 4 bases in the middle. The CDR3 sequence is CSVESDTIYF. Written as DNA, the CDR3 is TGCAGCGTTGAATCCGACACCATATATTTT.

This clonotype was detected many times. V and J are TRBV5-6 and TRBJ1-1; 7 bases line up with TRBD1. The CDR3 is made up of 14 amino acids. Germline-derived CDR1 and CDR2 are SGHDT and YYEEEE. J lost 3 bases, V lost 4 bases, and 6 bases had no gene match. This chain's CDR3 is CASSDRAGDTEAFF. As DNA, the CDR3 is TGTGCCAGCAGCGACAGGGCCGGGGACACTGAAGCTTTCTTT.

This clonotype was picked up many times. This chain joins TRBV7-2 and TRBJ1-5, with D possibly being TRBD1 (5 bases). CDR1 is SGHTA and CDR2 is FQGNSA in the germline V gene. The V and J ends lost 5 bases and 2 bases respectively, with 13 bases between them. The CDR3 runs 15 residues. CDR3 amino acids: CASSNPGGGNQPQHF. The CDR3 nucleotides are TGTGCCAGCAGCAATCCGGGGGGGGGCAATCAGCCCCAGCATTTT.

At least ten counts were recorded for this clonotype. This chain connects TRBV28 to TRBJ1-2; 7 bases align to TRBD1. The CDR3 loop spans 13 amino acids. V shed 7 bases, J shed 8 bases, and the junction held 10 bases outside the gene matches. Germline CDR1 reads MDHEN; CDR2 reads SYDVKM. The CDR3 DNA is TGTGCCAGCAAGAAGACAGGGATTGAGGGCTACACCTTC. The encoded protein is CASKKTGIEGYTF.

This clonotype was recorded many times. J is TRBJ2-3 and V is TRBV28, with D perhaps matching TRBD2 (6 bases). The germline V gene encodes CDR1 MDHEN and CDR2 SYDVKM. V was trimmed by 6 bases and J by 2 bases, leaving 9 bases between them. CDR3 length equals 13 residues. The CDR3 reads CASRRLDTDTQYF. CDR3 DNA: TGTGCCAGCAGAAGACTAGACACAGATACGCAGTATTTT.

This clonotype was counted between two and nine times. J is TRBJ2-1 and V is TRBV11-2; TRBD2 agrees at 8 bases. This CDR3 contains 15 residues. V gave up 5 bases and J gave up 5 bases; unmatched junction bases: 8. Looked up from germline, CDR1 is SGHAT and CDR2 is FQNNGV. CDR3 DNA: TGTGCCAGCAGCCAAGAACTAGCGGCGGACAATGAGCAGTTCTTC. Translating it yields CASSQELAADNEQFF.

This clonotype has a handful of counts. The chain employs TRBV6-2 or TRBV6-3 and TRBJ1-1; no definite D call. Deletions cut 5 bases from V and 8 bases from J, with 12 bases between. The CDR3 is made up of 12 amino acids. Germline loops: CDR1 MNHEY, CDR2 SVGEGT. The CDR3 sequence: CASSINLNEAFF. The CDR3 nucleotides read TGTGCCAGCAGTATCAATTTAAACGAAGCTTTCTTT.

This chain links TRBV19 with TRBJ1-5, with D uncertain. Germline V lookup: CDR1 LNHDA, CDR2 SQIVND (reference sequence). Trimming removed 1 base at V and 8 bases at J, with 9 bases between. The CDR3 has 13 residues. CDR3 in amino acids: CASSIVSGEPQHF. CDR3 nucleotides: TGTGCCAGTAGTATAGTTTCGGGTGAGCCCCAGCATTTT.

CDR3 sequence: CASSPLGQALGNTIYF. Written as DNA, the CDR3 is TGTGCCAGCAGCCCACTCGGGCAAGCGCTTGGAAACACCATATATTTT. The rearrangement joins TRBV11-2 to TRBJ1-3; the D is unclear. Germline CDR1 is SGHAT and CDR2 is FQNNGV. The CDR3 spans 16 residues. The V and J ends lost 5 bases and 3 bases respectively, with 17 bases between them. Full variable domain (missing parts from reference TRBV11-2 and TRBJ1-3): EAGVAQSPRYKIIEKRQSVAFWCNPISGHATLYWYQQILGQGPKLLIQFQNNGVVDDSQLPKDRFSAERLKGVDSTLKIQPAKLEDSAVYLCASSPLGQALGNTIYFGEGSWLTVV.

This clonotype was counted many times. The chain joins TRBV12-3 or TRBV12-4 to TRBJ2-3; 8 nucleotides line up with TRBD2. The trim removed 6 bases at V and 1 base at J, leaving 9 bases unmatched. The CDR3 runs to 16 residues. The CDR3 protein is CASSPTGGEGTDTQYF. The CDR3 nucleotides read TGTGCCAGCAGCCCGACCGGGGGGGAGGGCACAGATACGCAGTATTTT.

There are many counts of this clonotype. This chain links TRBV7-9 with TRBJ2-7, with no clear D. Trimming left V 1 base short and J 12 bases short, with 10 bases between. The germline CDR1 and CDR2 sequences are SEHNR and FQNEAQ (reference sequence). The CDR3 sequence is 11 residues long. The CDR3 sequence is CASSLDQDPYF. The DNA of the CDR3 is TGTGCCAGCAGCTTAGACCAGGACCCGTACTTC.

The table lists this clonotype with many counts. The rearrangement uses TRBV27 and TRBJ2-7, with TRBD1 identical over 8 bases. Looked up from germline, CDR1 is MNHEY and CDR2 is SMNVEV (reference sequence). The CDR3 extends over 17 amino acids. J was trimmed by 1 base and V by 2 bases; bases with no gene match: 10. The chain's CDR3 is CASSLRTPGGGSYEQYF. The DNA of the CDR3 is TGTGCCAGCAGTTTAAGAACCCCAGGGGGCGGGTCCTACGAGCAGTACTTC.

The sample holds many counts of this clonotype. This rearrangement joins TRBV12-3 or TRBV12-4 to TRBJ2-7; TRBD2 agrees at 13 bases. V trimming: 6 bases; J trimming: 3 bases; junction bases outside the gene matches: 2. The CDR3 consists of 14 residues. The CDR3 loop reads CASSRLAGGYEQYF. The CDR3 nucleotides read TGTGCCAGCAGCAGACTAGCGGGAGGCTACGAGCAGTACTTC.

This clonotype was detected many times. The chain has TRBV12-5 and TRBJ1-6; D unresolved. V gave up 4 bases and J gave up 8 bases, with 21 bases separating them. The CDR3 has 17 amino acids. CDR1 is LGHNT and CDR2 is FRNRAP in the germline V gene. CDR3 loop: CASGSIRETPGHSPLHF. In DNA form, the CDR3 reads TGTGCTAGTGGTTCGATCCGGGAGACACCCGGGCATTCACCCCTCCACTTT.

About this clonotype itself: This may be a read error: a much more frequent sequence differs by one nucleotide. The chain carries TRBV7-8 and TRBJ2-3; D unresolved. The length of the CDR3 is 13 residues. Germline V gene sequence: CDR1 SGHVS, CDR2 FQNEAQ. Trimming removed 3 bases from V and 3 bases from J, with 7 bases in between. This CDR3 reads CASSFQATDTQYF. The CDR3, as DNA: TGTGCCAGCAGCTTCCAGGCGACAGATACGCAGTATTTT. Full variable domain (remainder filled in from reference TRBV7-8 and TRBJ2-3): GAGVSQSPRYKVAKRGQDVALRCDPISGHVSLFWYQQALGQGPEFLTYFQNEAQLDKSGLPSDRFFAERPEGSVSTLKIQRTQQEDSAVYLCASSFQATDTQYFGPGTRLTVL.

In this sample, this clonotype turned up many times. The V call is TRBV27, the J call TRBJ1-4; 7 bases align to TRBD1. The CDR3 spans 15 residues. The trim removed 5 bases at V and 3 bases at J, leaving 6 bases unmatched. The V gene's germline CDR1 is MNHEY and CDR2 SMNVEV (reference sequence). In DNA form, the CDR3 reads TGTGCCAGCAGTACCAGACAGGGACCTAATGAAAAACTGTTTTTT. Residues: CASSTRQGPNEKLFF. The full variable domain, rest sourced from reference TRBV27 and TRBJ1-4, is EAQVTQNPRYLITVTGKKLTVTCSQNMNHEYMSWYRQDPGLGLRQIYYSMNVEVTDKGDVPEGYKVSRKEKRNFPLILESPSPNQTSLYFCASSTRQGPNEKLFFGSGTQLSVL.

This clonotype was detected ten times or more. Written as DNA, the CDR3 is TGTGCCAGCAGCATAGGACTCAGAGTTGGGGAAGAGACCCAGTACTTC. The encoded protein is CASSIGLRVGEETQYF. The chain uses TRBV11-2 and TRBJ2-5; the D gene is possibly TRBD2 (5 bases). V was clipped by 5 bases and J by 3 bases, with 19 bases between them. There are 16 residues in the CDR3. Germline values: CDR1 SGHAT, CDR2 FQNNGV. Full variable domain (remainder filled in from reference TRBV11-2 and TRBJ2-5): EAGVAQSPRYKIIEKRQSVAFWCNPISGHATLYWYQQILGQGPKLLIQFQNNGVVDDSQLPKDRFSAERLKGVDSTLKIQPAKLEDSAVYLCASSIGLRVGEETQYFGPGTRLLVL.

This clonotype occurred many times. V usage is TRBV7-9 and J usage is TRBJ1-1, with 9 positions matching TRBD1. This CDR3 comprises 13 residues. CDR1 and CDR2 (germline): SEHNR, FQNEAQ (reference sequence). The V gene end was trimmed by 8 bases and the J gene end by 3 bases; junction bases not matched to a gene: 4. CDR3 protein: CASGDRGDTEAFF. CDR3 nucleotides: TGTGCCAGCGGAGACAGGGGGGACACTGAAGCTTTCTTT. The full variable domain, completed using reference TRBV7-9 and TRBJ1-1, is DTGVSQNPRHKITKRGQNVTFRCDPISEHNRLYWYRQTLGQGPEFLTYFQNEAQLEKSRLLSDRFSAERPKGSFSTLEIQRTEQGDSAMYLCASGDRGDTEAFFGQGTRLTVV.

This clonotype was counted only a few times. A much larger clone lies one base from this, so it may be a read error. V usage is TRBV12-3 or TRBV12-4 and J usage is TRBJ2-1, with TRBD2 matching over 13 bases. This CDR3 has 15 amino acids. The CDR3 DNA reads TGTGTCAGCAGTGACGGGACTAGCGGGATCGATGAGCAGTTCTTC. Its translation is CVSSDGTSGIDEQFF.

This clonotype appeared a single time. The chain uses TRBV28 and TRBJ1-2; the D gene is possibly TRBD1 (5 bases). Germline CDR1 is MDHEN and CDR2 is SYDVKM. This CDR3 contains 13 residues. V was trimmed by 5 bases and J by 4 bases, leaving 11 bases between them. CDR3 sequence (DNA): TGTGCCAGCAGTCGACAGCCCTTCTATGGCTACACCTTC. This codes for CASSRQPFYGYTF.

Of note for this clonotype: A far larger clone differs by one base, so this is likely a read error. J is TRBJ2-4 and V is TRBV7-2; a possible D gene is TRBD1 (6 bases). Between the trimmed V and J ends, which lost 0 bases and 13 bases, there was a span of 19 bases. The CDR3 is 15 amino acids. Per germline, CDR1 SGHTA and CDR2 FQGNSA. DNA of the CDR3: TGTGCCAGCAGCTTAGCCAGGGGAACTTACAATGAGCAGTACTTC. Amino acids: CASSLARGTYNEQYF.

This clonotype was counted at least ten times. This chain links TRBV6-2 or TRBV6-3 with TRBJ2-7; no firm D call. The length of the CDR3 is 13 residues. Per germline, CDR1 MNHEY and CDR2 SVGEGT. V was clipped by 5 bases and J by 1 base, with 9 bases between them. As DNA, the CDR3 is TGTGCCAGCAGTGATCTCAGATCCTACGAGCAGTACTTC. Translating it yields CASSDLRSYEQYF.

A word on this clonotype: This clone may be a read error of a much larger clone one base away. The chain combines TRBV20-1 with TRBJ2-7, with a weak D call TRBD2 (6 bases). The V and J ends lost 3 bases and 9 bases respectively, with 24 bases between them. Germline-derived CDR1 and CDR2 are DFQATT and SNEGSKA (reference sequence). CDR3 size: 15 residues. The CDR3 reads CSASDPGLSFSPQYF. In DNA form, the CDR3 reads TGCAGTGCTAGCGATCCGGGACTGTCTTTCTCGCCGCAGTACTTC.

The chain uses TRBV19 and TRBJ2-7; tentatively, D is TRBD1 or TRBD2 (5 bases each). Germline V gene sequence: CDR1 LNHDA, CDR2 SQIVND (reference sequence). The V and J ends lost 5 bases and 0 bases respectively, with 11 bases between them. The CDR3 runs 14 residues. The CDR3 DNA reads TGTGCCAGTAGTGCAGGGACCCTCTCCTACGAGCAGTACTTC. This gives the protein CASSAGTLSYEQYF.

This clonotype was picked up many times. CDR3 nucleotide sequence: TGTGCCAGCAGTTTGCGGGGCCAGCCCCAGCATTTT. Residues: CASSLRGQPQHF. J is TRBJ1-5 and V is TRBV27; D is perhaps TRBD1 (5 bases). Deletions cut 3 bases from V and 7 bases from J, with 7 bases between. Germline V lookup: CDR1 MNHEY, CDR2 SMNVEV (reference sequence). There are 12 residues in the CDR3.

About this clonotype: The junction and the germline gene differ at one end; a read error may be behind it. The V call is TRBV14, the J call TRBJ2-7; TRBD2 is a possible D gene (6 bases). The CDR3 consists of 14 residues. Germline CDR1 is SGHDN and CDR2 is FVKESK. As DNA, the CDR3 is TGTGCCAGTAGCCAAGAGATCGGGAGATACGAGCAGTACTTC. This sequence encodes CASSQEIGRYEQYF.

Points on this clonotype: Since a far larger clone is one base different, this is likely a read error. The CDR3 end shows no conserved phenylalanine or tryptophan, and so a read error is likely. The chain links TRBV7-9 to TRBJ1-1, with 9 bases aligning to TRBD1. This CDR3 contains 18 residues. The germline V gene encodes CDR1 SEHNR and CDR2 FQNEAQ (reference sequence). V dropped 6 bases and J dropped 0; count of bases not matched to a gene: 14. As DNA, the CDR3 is TGTGCCAGCAGTTTCGCTCGGGGGACAGGGCCTTTGAACACTGAAGCTTTCTGT. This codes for CASSFARGTGPLNTEAFC.

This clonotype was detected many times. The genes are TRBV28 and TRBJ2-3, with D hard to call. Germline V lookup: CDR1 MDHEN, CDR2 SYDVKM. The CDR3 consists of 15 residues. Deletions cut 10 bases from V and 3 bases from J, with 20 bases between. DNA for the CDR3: TGTGCCACTTCAGAGGTTGGGCCCCCAACAGATACGCAGTATTTT. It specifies CATSEVGPPTDTQYF.

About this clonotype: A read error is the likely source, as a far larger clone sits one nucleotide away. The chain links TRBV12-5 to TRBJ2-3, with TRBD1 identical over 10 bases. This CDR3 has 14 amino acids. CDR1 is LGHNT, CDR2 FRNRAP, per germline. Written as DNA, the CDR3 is TGTGCTAGTGGTCTGGACAGGGGGACGATTGAGCAGTCCTTC. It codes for CASGLDRGTIEQSF.